These 30 T cell receptor beta chains came from one sample sequenced in a study of cytomegalovirus exposure and HLA in healthy donors. PCR amplification relied on 60 Vbeta primers (plus 13 Jbeta primers). Using immunoSEQ multiplex PCR, the repertoire was profiled, and TCRdb retains in-frame clones only, with some absent. This sample's table reports 200,000 to 250,000 clones. The sequencing sample was made of PBMCs. Receptors originate from a girl aged 2 to 9 in good health and CMV-seropositive.

V and J are TRBV5-1 and TRBJ2-7; D is undetermined. Between the trimmed V and J ends, which lost 0 bases and 0 bases, there was a span of 19 bases. The CDR3 contains 18 residues. Germline V gives CDR1 SGHRS, CDR2 YFSETQ. The DNA for the CDR3 is TGCGCCAGCAGCTTGGGATCAGGTTTTCTTCCCAGCTCCTACGAGCAGTACTTC. Translation: CASSLGSGFLPSSYEQYF.

The J gene is TRBJ2-3, the V gene TRBV10-3; D gene ambiguous. V lost 8 bases to trimming and J lost 2 bases, with 11 bases between them. Germline-derived CDR1 and CDR2 are ENHRY and SYGVKD. This CDR3 is built from 13 residues. Written as DNA, the CDR3 is TGTGCCATCCTCGCCGACTCCACAGATACGCAGTATTTT. This translates into CAILADSTDTQYF.

The chain couples TRBV28 to TRBJ1-2; tentative D call: TRBD1 (5 bases). Germline CDR1 reads MDHEN; CDR2 reads SYDVKM. With 4 bases removed from V and 1 base from J, the gap between germline ends came to 16 bases. The CDR3 has 16 amino acids. In DNA form, the CDR3 reads TGTGCCAGCAGTTGGGGACGGGGGAGGCTTAACTATGGCTACACCTTC. It codes for CASSWGRGRLNYGYTF.

This sequence joins TRBV5-4 and TRBJ2-1; 16 bases agree with TRBD2. CDR3 size: 14 residues. Germline CDR1 and CDR2: SGHNT and YYREEE (reference sequence). The V segment lost 7 bases and the J segment 6 bases; nucleotides outside the gene matches: 1. The CDR3 region has the DNA TGTGCCAGCGGGACTAGCGGGAGGGGCAATGAGCAGTTCTTC. It specifies CASGTSGRGNEQFF.

The chain uses TRBV6-1 and TRBJ2-7; weak D call: TRBD1 (6 bases). CDR3 length: 12 amino acids. Germline lookup yields CDR1 MNHNS and CDR2 SASEGT. The V end lost 7 bases, the J end lost 3 bases, and 10 bases lay between the germline ends. DNA of the CDR3: TGTGCCAGCAAGGTACAGGGCTACGAGCAGTACTTC. Translation gives CASKVQGYEQYF.

This rearrangement joins TRBV19 to TRBJ1-1; D might be TRBD1 (5 bases). The CDR3 is 16 amino acids. V was clipped by 1 base and J by 3 bases, with 15 bases between them. The germline CDR1 and CDR2 sequences are LNHDA and SQIVND (reference sequence). The CDR3 region has the DNA TGTGCCAGTAGTATAGGCCCGGGGGGGACGCACACTGAAGCTTTCTTT. It specifies CASSIGPGGTHTEAFF.

Comment on this clone: At one end the junction does not follow the germline gene, possibly because of a read error. This chain uses TRBV7-7 with TRBJ2-5; 8 bases agree with TRBD2. Germline V lookup: CDR1 SSHAT, CDR2 FNYEAQ (reference sequence). This CDR3 comprises 16 residues. This chain's CDR3 is CASSLGAGDEVETQYF. CDR3 DNA: TGTGCTAGCAGCTTAGGAGCGGGAGATGAGGTAGAGACCCAGTACTTC.

V usage is TRBV19 and J usage is TRBJ2-3, with 9 bases fitting TRBD2. The CDR3 contains 15 residues. Per germline, CDR1 LNHDA and CDR2 SQIVND (reference sequence). V was clipped by 3 bases and J by 3 bases; unmatched bases: 4. CDR3 in amino acids: CASSMSLAGTDTQYF. In DNA form, the CDR3 reads TGTGCCAGTAGTATGTCTCTAGCGGGAACAGATACGCAGTATTTT.

The chain uses TRBV4-2 and TRBJ2-2, with unresolved D. The V end lost 0 bases, the J end lost 6 bases, and 5 bases lay between the germline ends. The CDR3 runs to 13 residues. Germline V gene lookup returns CDR1 LGHNA and CDR2 YNFKEQ. The CDR3, as DNA: TGTGCCAGCAGCCAAGATCGTCCCGGGGAGCTGTTTTTT. It is translated as CASSQDRPGELFF.

J is TRBJ2-2 and V is TRBV28; the D gene is possibly TRBD1 (6 bases). Trimming left V 2 bases short and J 2 bases short, with 9 bases between. The V gene's germline CDR1 is MDHEN and CDR2 SYDVKM. This CDR3 has 15 amino acids. The CDR3, as DNA: TGTGCCAGCAGTTTACAGGGGCTAAACACCGGGGAGCTGTTTTTT. This sequence encodes CASSLQGLNTGELFF.

The chain is built from TRBV5-1 and TRBJ2-2; 9 positions match TRBD2. Germline loops: CDR1 SGHRS, CDR2 YFSETQ. This CDR3 region has 18 residues. V was clipped by 0 bases and J by 6 bases; unmatched bases: 12. Here the CDR3 DNA reads TGCGCCAGCAGCTTGGGGGCTCTAGCGGGAAGAGTACCCGGGGAGCTGTTTTTT. Translating gives CASSLGALAGRVPGELFF.

This chain joins TRBV28 and TRBJ2-1; TRBD2 agrees at 10 bases. Germline values: CDR1 MDHEN, CDR2 SYDVKM. V lost 5 bases, J lost 3 bases, and 13 bases stayed unmatched. This CDR3 comprises 18 residues. CDR3 DNA sequence: TGTGCCAGCAGTCCCCCCCTGACTAGCGGGTCTTTCTACAATGAGCAGTTCTTC. It encodes CASSPPLTSGSFYNEQFF.

The chain recombines TRBV10-2 with TRBJ2-4; 9 bases map to TRBD1. V was clipped by 6 bases and J by 0 bases; unmatched bases: 3. There are 15 residues in the CDR3. CDR1 is WSHSY and CDR2 is SAAADI in the germline V gene. The CDR3 sequence: CASRDRGLAKNIQYF. CDR3 in DNA: TGCGCCAGCAGGGACAGGGGATTAGCCAAAAACATTCAGTACTTC.

CDR3: CASSLTMTGYKNIQYF. The CDR3 DNA sequence: TGTGCCAGCAGCCTGACTATGACAGGCTACAAAAACATTCAGTACTTC. This chain uses TRBV7-9 with TRBJ2-4; D is possibly TRBD1 (6 bases). Germline values: CDR1 SEHNR, CDR2 FQNEAQ (reference sequence). Trimming cost V 5 bases and J 3 bases, with 17 bases left between them. The CDR3 spans 16 residues.

The V gene is TRBV13, the J gene TRBJ2-5, with 11 bases lining up with TRBD2. TRBJ2-7 explains the end of the DNA better; the J call may be wrong. Germline V gene data show CDR1 as PRHDT and CDR2 as FYEKMQ (reference sequence). This CDR3 region has 17 residues. Here the CDR3 reads CASSLDLPGLAVHEQYF. CDR3 nucleotides: TGTGCCAGCAGCTTAGATTTACCGGGACTAGCGGTCCACGAGCAGTACTTC.

The chain combines TRBV27 with TRBJ1-1; D uncertain. The CDR3 loop spans 14 amino acids. Trimming shortened V by 2 bases and J by 2 bases, and 9 bases separated the two germline ends. Per the germline V gene, CDR1 is MNHEY and CDR2 is SMNVEV (reference sequence). The DNA of the CDR3 is TGTGCCAGCAGTTTAGCGGGGATTAACACTGAAGCTTTCTTT. Protein sequence: CASSLAGINTEAFF.

Regarding this clone: One end of the junction varies from germline; a read error may be responsible. The same CDR3 arises from other DNA sequences in this sample as well. The chain employs TRBV5-1 and TRBJ1-1; 7 nucleotides match TRBD1. The CDR3 has 16 residues. Per germline, CDR1 SGHRS and CDR2 YFSETQ. CDR3 in amino acids: CASSQIQGTMNTEAFF. DNA of the CDR3: TGCGCCAGCAGCCAAATACAGGGGACCATGAACACCGAAGCTTTCTTT.

The chain has TRBV28 and TRBJ2-1; weak D call: TRBD1 (6 bases). The CDR3 sequence is 15 residues long. V was cut by 7 bases and J by 5 bases, with 18 bases left in between. The germline CDR1 and CDR2 sequences are MDHEN and SYDVKM. The CDR3 protein is CASIRTAQPNNEQFF. In DNA, the CDR3 is TGTGCCAGCATCAGGACAGCCCAACCAAACAATGAGCAGTTCTTC.

The J gene is TRBJ1-2, the V gene TRBV25-1; no clear D gene. Deletions cut 2 bases from V and 5 bases from J, with 12 bases between. The germline V gene encodes CDR1 MGHDK and CDR2 SYGVNS. The CDR3 runs to 14 residues. The CDR3 is CASSERGSSYGYTF. The CDR3 DNA sequence: TGTGCCAGCAGTGAACGGGGATCCTCTTATGGCTACACCTTC.

The V call is TRBV6-1, the J call TRBJ1-1; D is perhaps TRBD1 (6 bases). This CDR3 comprises 14 residues. V was trimmed by 6 bases and J by 5 bases, leaving 16 bases between them. Germline V gene data show CDR1 as MNHNS and CDR2 as SASEGT. CDR3 amino acids: CASSRTAARTEAFF. Here the CDR3 DNA reads TGTGCCAGCAGCCGGACAGCGGCGAGGACTGAAGCTTTCTTT.

The gene calls are TRBV19 and TRBJ2-7, with TRBD2 identical over 8 bases. Germline V gene lookup returns CDR1 LNHDA and CDR2 SQIVND (reference sequence). The CDR3 contains 14 residues. V trimming: 3 bases; J trimming: 2 bases; junction bases outside the gene matches: 3. CDR3 coding DNA: TGTGCCAGTAGTATTGGGACTAGAACCTACGAGCAGTACTTC. The encoded protein is CASSIGTRTYEQYF.

J is TRBJ2-7 and V is TRBV27; unclear D gene. This CDR3 is built from 14 residues. Germline assignment: CDR1 MNHEY and CDR2 SMNVEV (reference sequence). With 2 bases removed from V and 7 bases from J, the gap between germline ends came to 15 bases. CDR3 protein: CASSLVQLGKEQYF. CDR3 nucleotide sequence: TGTGCCAGCAGTTTAGTACAGTTAGGTAAGGAGCAGTACTTC.

The chain combines TRBV6-5 with TRBJ2-1, with 9 bases identical to TRBD2. CDR1 is MNHEY and CDR2 is SVGAGI in the germline V gene. Germline trimming cut 0 bases from V and 8 bases from J; bases unmatched to any gene: 2. This CDR3 comprises 14 residues. The CDR3 DNA follows: TGTGCCAGCAGTTACTCTAGCGGGAGCGATGAGCAGTTCTTC. Encoded protein: CASSYSSGSDEQFF.

The chain joins TRBV28 to TRBJ1-2, with TRBD1 matching 11 bases. The CDR3 is 13 amino acids. CDR1 is MDHEN, CDR2 SYDVKM, per germline. Trimming at V came to 10 bases and at J to 4 bases, leaving 5 bases not matched to a gene. The CDR3 DNA follows: TGTGCCATTACCGGACAGGGGGCCTATGGCTACACCTTC. Translated, it gives CAITGQGAYGYTF.

The V call is TRBV5-4, the J call TRBJ1-2; TRBD1 might be the D (5 bases). The CDR3 runs to 12 residues. Germline V gives CDR1 SGHNT, CDR2 YYREEE (reference sequence). The V and J ends lost 2 bases and 8 bases respectively, with 10 bases between them. The CDR3 coding sequence is TGTGCCAGCAGCTTAGGGACTGACGGCTACACCTTC. This encodes CASSLGTDGYTF.

V is TRBV7-9 and J is TRBJ2-2; D is unclear. Germline V gives CDR1 SEHNR, CDR2 FQNEAQ (reference sequence). CDR3 size: 15 residues. Trimming took 4 bases from V and 1 from J, leaving 10 bases between them. The CDR3 loop reads CASSSQTENTGELFF. As DNA, the CDR3 is TGTGCCAGCAGCTCACAAACCGAGAACACCGGGGAGCTGTTTTTT.

The genes are TRBV1 and TRBJ2-5; the table calls TRBD2, which could not be checked here. The end of the DNA aligns better with TRBJ2-7, so the J call may be wrong. TRBV1 is assigned pseudogene status. The CDR3 is 17 residues long. Here the CDR3 DNA reads TGCACCAGCAGCCGAATTCCGGGACTAGCGGGAACCTACGAGCAGTACTTC. This codes for CTSSRIPGLAGTYEQYF.

The V gene is TRBV12-5, the J gene TRBJ2-7, with TRBD2 identical over 7 bases. V gave up 7 bases and J gave up 4 bases; unmatched junction bases: 25. The CDR3 length is 19 residues. Germline V gives CDR1 LGHNT, CDR2 FRNRAP. CDR3 loop: CASAENPPPSGPYLYEQYF. DNA of the CDR3: TGTGCTAGTGCCGAAAATCCCCCGCCTAGCGGACCCTACCTATACGAGCAGTACTTC.

The chain is built from TRBV7-9 and TRBJ2-1, with 7 bases lining up with TRBD1. V lost 7 bases and J lost 6; bases outside the gene matches: 9. The CDR3 runs 14 residues. The V gene's germline CDR1 is SEHNR and CDR2 FQNEAQ (reference sequence). CDR3 sequence: CASTTGASGNEQFF. Written as DNA, the CDR3 is TGTGCCAGCACCACAGGGGCTAGTGGCAATGAGCAGTTCTTC.

Worth noting for this clone: An end of the junction does not agree with germline; a read error may underlie this. The chain couples TRBV2 to TRBJ2-7; no clear D. This CDR3 has 14 amino acids. Germline V CDR1 and CDR2: SNHLY, FYNNEI. The CDR3 here is CASREVLSSYEQYF. The DNA of the CDR3 is TGTGCCAGCAGGGAAGTTTTGAGCTCCTACGAGCAGTACTTC. The full variable domain, its missing parts supplied by reference TRBV2 and TRBJ2-7, is EPEVTQTPSHQVTQMGQEVILRCVPISNHLYFYWYRQILGQKVEFLVSFYNNEISEKSEIFDDQFSVERPDGSNFTLKIRSTKLEDSAMYFCASREVLSSYEQYFGPGTRLTVT.